This T cell receptor beta chain was recorded in a study of blood T cell repertoires in COVID-19. Overall study context: The United States, Italy and Spain were the sources of the acute and convalescent COVID-19 samples. The cDNA or gDNA used as material had been derived from T cells, B-cell-depleted T cells, or PBMCs.

In the study's own analysis: Reference gene primer amplification gave estimated nucleated cell counts. Method: immunoSEQ multiplex PCR; TCRdb's copy keeps in-frame clones and lacks some. From that table come the V and J calls and clone size; the DNA was used to work out D and trimming. The sample has 53,000 or so clones; approximately 90% are singletons. CDR3 size: 13 residues. The V and J ends lost 1 base and 10 bases respectively, with 11 bases between them. The germline CDR1 and CDR2 sequences are SEHNR and FQNEAQ (reference sequence). Source material: peripheral blood. The chain uses TRBV7-9 and TRBJ2-1; TRBD2 is a possible D gene (5 bases). The clonotype was recovered from a human donor in a cohort sampled during active COVID-19. The CDR3 coding sequence is TGTGCCAGCAGCTTAGGGGTGTCGGGGGAGCAGTTCTTC. Its translation: CASSLGVSGEQFF.